This TCR beta chain was obtained from a study of shared clonotypes between healthy human individuals. Study-level information: Donors had three CD4 naive, three CD4 memory, two CD8 naive and one CD8 memory plate apiece.

This CDR3 contains 16 residues. The junction had 10 bases not matched to a gene; V was cut back by 5 bases and J by 2 bases. Germline assignment: CDR1 SGHAT and CDR2 FQNNGV. Sorted-subset replicate PCRs used 200 ng of genomic DNA. This amount corresponded to 33,000 or so T cell genomes. TCRdb's table, derived via immunoSEQ multiplex PCR, lists solely in-frame clones and lacks some. The sample holds roughly 680,000 clones, around 70% seen once. Sequenced sample: memory CD4+ T cells sorted from blood. Specified subset: CD45RA-negative fraction. The chain has TRBV11-2 and TRBJ2-7, with 9 bases matching TRBD1. The sequence came from a woman under 40 in good health. CDR3 amino acids: CASSLQGTGTTYEQYF. For the CDR3, the DNA is TGTGCCAGCAGCCTCCAAGGGACAGGGACAACCTACGAGCAGTACTTC.